The rows below give T cell receptor beta chains drawn from one sample of a study of T cells in Graves' hyperthyroidism and ophthalmopathy. TCRdb ran MiXCR on the multiplex PCR reads and lists one entry per CDR3 protein. The data contain a few hundred thousand distinct CDR3 sequences, less than 25% of them singletons. Sequencing used blood. Receptor source: a man aged 18 to 35 with Graves' hyperthyroidism. CDR3s leave out the opening cysteine and the closing phenylalanine or tryptophan. Fields, in order: V gene, CDR3 protein.

v_call: TRBV28
cdr3_aa: ASSKGDTGYEQY

v_call: TRBV12-3/TRBV12-4
cdr3_aa: ASSWRGVHTGELF

v_call: TRBV7-9
cdr3_aa: ASSLQGATDTQY

v_call: TRBV28
cdr3_aa: ASSPQVNEQY

v_call: TRBV11-2
cdr3_aa: ASRESGWDRPPNYGYT

v_call: TRBV28
cdr3_aa: ASSLYDSNYGYT

v_call: TRBV6-5
cdr3_aa: ASSYSSPGIVETQY

v_call: TRBV12-3/TRBV12-4
cdr3_aa: ASSFDRSPLGQY

v_call: TRBV12-5
cdr3_aa: ASGFSALPGQGDGYT

v_call: TRBV28
cdr3_aa: ASSYLLGPGNTEAF

v_call: TRBV12-3/TRBV12-4
cdr3_aa: ASGSVGNQPQH

v_call: TRBV29-1
cdr3_aa: SVGFHYEQY

v_call: TRBV2
cdr3_aa: ASSDGTTNTGELF